The T cell receptor beta chain under discussion was sequenced for a study of blood T cell repertoires in COVID-19. Across the study: Samples taken during acute and convalescent COVID-19 were collected in the United States, Italy and Spain.

Recruits, aged about 18 to 95 years, lived in under 25 US areas. Participant-given clinical history determined each cohort assignment. Germline values: CDR1 SGHTA, CDR2 FQGNSA. The CDR3 consists of 18 residues. The ends were cut back, 5 bases at V and 0 bases at J, with 20 bases in the middle. Assay used: immunoSEQ multiplex PCR; TCRdb lists only in-frame clones, some missing. The table includes some 400,000 clones, 90% to 95% detected once. The chain has TRBV7-2 and TRBJ1-3; a possible D gene is TRBD1 (5 bases). Sequencing used PBMCs or T cells enriched from blood (not recorded which). This sequence originates from a woman in her thirties or forties who had been exposed to COVID-19. CDR3 sequence (DNA): TGTGCCAGCAGCCCCCGGGGGGGAGGGACCTTCTCTGGAAACACCATATATTTT. It encodes CASSPRGGGTFSGNTIYF.